These T cell receptor beta chains were read from a single sample in a study of blood T cells in healthy people across ages. TCRdb itself ran the 5' RACE reads through MiXCR, one entry per CDR3 protein. The data hold some 710,000 distinct CDR3 sequences, with about a fifth observed a single time. The sequenced material came from blood. The receptors were sampled from an older man in good health. The CDR3 runs from the conserved cysteine through the conserved F or W. The order of the fields is D gene, J gene, clone size, V gene, CDR3 DNA, CDR3 protein. D genes are given only for firm matches. Size is omitted from some rows. Given values are once, few, many or a class for expanded clones.

d_gene: NA; j_gene: TRBJ1-4; abundance: NA; v_gene: TRBV29-1; CDR3nt: TGCAGCGCCTCAAGAGGGTCTGCAACTAATGAAAAACTGTTTTTT; CDR3aa: CSASRGSATNEKLFF
d_gene: NA; j_gene: TRBJ1-5; abundance: many; v_gene: TRBV12-3/TRBV12-4; CDR3nt: TGTGCCAGCAGTTGGACCAGGGACAATCAGCCCCAGCATTTT; CDR3aa: CASSWTRDNQPQHF
d_gene: NA; j_gene: TRBJ2-1; abundance: NA; v_gene: TRBV20-1; CDR3nt: TGCAGTGCTAGAGATCGGGTAAGGGCCTGGTGGAATGAGCAGTTCTTC; CDR3aa: CSARDRVRAWWNEQFF
d_gene: TRBD1; j_gene: TRBJ1-6; abundance: few; v_gene: TRBV28; CDR3nt: TGTGCCAGCATCGCAGGGGGACAGAATAATTCACCCCTCCACTTT; CDR3aa: CASIAGGQNNSPLHF
d_gene: NA; j_gene: TRBJ2-3; abundance: many; v_gene: TRBV11-2; CDR3nt: TGTGCCAGCAGCTTAGACACACTGGCAGATACGCAGTATTTT; CDR3aa: CASSLDTLADTQYF
d_gene: NA; j_gene: TRBJ2-3; abundance: NA; v_gene: TRBV29-1; CDR3nt: TGCAGCGTTGAAGTAACGGGGGGACAAGATACGCAGTATTTT; CDR3aa: CSVEVTGGQDTQYF
d_gene: NA; j_gene: TRBJ2-1; abundance: NA; v_gene: TRBV18; CDR3nt: TGTGCCAGCTCACACGACCAGGGTTTCAATGAGCAGTTCTTC; CDR3aa: CASSHDQGFNEQFF
d_gene: NA; j_gene: TRBJ2-7; abundance: once; v_gene: TRBV28; CDR3nt: TGTGCCAGCAGTGAGGGGCGGAGGGCCAACTACGAGCAGTACTTC; CDR3aa: CASSEGRRANYEQYF
d_gene: NA; j_gene: TRBJ2-3; abundance: many; v_gene: TRBV4-1; CDR3nt: TGCGCCAGCAGCCCCTTGACAGGACCCGATACGCAGTATTTT; CDR3aa: CASSPLTGPDTQYF
d_gene: NA; j_gene: TRBJ1-3; abundance: NA; v_gene: TRBV15; CDR3nt: TGTGCCACCAGCGGTGACAATTCTGGAAACACCATATATTTT; CDR3aa: CATSGDNSGNTIYF
d_gene: NA; j_gene: TRBJ1-1; abundance: many; v_gene: TRBV29-1; CDR3nt: TGCAGCGTTGACCTTAATGGAATCGCTGAAGCTTTCTTT; CDR3aa: CSVDLNGIAEAFF
d_gene: NA; j_gene: TRBJ2-1; abundance: few; v_gene: TRBV20-1; CDR3nt: TGCAGTGCTAGTTGGGGATTAGACAATGAGCAGTTCTTC; CDR3aa: CSASWGLDNEQFF
d_gene: NA; j_gene: TRBJ2-1; abundance: many; v_gene: TRBV28; CDR3nt: TGTGCCAGCAGTTTGGTTGCATGGGGTGAGCAGTTCTTC; CDR3aa: CASSLVAWGEQFF
d_gene: NA; j_gene: TRBJ2-2; abundance: NA; v_gene: TRBV18; CDR3nt: TGTGCCAGCTCACTGCAAGTGGACACCGGGGAGCTGTTTTTT; CDR3aa: CASSLQVDTGELFF
d_gene: NA; j_gene: TRBJ2-3; abundance: few; v_gene: TRBV5-4; CDR3nt: TGTGCCAGCAGCTTGTTTACAGGGCAAAGTTCTAGCACAGATACGCAGTATTTT; CDR3aa: CASSLFTGQSSSTDTQYF
d_gene: NA; j_gene: TRBJ2-1; abundance: few; v_gene: TRBV10-2; CDR3nt: TGCGCCAGCAACCAGGCGTACAATGAGCAGTTCTTC; CDR3aa: CASNQAYNEQFF
d_gene: NA; j_gene: TRBJ2-5; abundance: NA; v_gene: TRBV5-1; CDR3nt: TGCGCCAGCAGCTTGTCGCTGGAGACCCAGTACTTC; CDR3aa: CASSLSLETQYF
d_gene: NA; j_gene: TRBJ2-1; abundance: NA; v_gene: TRBV24-1; CDR3nt: TGTGCCACCAGTGATTTGGGCGGCGGATACAATGAGCAGTTCTTC; CDR3aa: CATSDLGGGYNEQFF
d_gene: TRBD1; j_gene: TRBJ2-7; abundance: NA; v_gene: TRBV7-8; CDR3nt: TGTGCCAGCAGCTACGGACAGGGGGCTCAGGAGCAGTACTTC; CDR3aa: CASSYGQGAQEQYF
d_gene: NA; j_gene: TRBJ2-5; abundance: few; v_gene: TRBV7-2; CDR3nt: TGTGCCAGCAGCTTAGTAGGGGGGATCCAAGAGACCCAGTACTTC; CDR3aa: CASSLVGGIQETQYF
d_gene: NA; j_gene: TRBJ1-5; abundance: NA; v_gene: TRBV6-5; CDR3nt: TGTGCCAGCAGTTACTCGTTAGGAGGTCAGCCCCAGCATTTT; CDR3aa: CASSYSLGGQPQHF
d_gene: NA; j_gene: TRBJ2-5; abundance: NA; v_gene: TRBV7-7; CDR3nt: TGTGCCAGCAGTCCTCCGACACGTGGGGACCAAGAGACCCAGTACTTC; CDR3aa: CASSPPTRGDQETQYF
d_gene: TRBD1; j_gene: TRBJ2-5; abundance: NA; v_gene: TRBV28; CDR3nt: TGTGCCAGCTCCATAGGGAGGGGACAGGGGGGTAAGACCCAGTACTTC; CDR3aa: CASSIGRGQGGKTQYF
d_gene: TRBD1; j_gene: TRBJ2-5; abundance: few; v_gene: TRBV10-3; CDR3nt: TGTGCCATCAGCGCTCCGGGACAGGGGGGAAAGACCCAGTACTTC; CDR3aa: CAISAPGQGGKTQYF
d_gene: TRBD2; j_gene: TRBJ2-2; abundance: NA; v_gene: TRBV5-1; CDR3nt: TGCGCCAGCAGCTCCCTTAGCGGGGGGGAGCTGTTTTTT; CDR3aa: CASSSLSGGELFF
d_gene: NA; j_gene: TRBJ2-7; abundance: NA; v_gene: TRBV12-5; CDR3nt: TGTGCTAGTGGTTTCGGCGACAGCCCCTACGAGCAGTACTTC; CDR3aa: CASGFGDSPYEQYF
d_gene: NA; j_gene: TRBJ2-3; abundance: NA; v_gene: TRBV28; CDR3nt: TGTGCCAGCAGCAATCTTCCCCGGGACCGAGATTGGGATACGCAGTATTTT; CDR3aa: CASSNLPRDRDWDTQYF
d_gene: NA; j_gene: TRBJ1-2; abundance: few; v_gene: TRBV12-3/TRBV12-4; CDR3nt: TGTGCCAGCAGTTTCCGACGGGGCTATGGCTACACCTTC; CDR3aa: CASSFRRGYGYTF
d_gene: NA; j_gene: TRBJ2-7; abundance: few; v_gene: TRBV11-2; CDR3nt: TGTGCCAGCAGCTTGAACAGGGCCTCCTACGAGCAGTACTTC; CDR3aa: CASSLNRASYEQYF
d_gene: NA; j_gene: TRBJ2-3; abundance: NA; v_gene: TRBV12-3/TRBV12-4; CDR3nt: TGTGCCAGCAGCGTTCAACCTCCCGGCACAGATACGCAGTATTTT; CDR3aa: CASSVQPPGTDTQYF
d_gene: TRBD1; j_gene: TRBJ1-2; abundance: few; v_gene: TRBV12-3/TRBV12-4; CDR3nt: TGTGCCAGCAGTGAGGAAGGGGGCGTCGACTATGGCTACACCTTC; CDR3aa: CASSEEGGVDYGYTF
d_gene: NA; j_gene: TRBJ2-4; abundance: NA; v_gene: TRBV5-6; CDR3nt: TGTGCCAGCAGCCTGGGGGGTCAGCTAGCCAAAAACATTCAGTACTTC; CDR3aa: CASSLGGQLAKNIQYF
d_gene: NA; j_gene: TRBJ2-3; abundance: NA; v_gene: TRBV12-3/TRBV12-4; CDR3nt: TGTGCCAGCAGTGGCAGCGGCAGCACAGATGCGCAATATTTT; CDR3aa: CASSGSGSTDAQYF
d_gene: TRBD1; j_gene: TRBJ1-4; abundance: few; v_gene: TRBV20-1; CDR3nt: TGCAGTGCCCCGACAGGGATCACGGCTAATGAAAAACTGTTTTTT; CDR3aa: CSAPTGITANEKLFF
d_gene: NA; j_gene: TRBJ1-1; abundance: few; v_gene: TRBV12-3/TRBV12-4; CDR3nt: TGTGCCAGCAGTTTAGAGGGCAGCTACATGAACACTGAAGCTTTCTTT; CDR3aa: CASSLEGSYMNTEAFF
d_gene: NA; j_gene: TRBJ1-2; abundance: few; v_gene: TRBV14; CDR3nt: TGTGCCAGCAGCTTAAACTCGGGACTTGGCTACACCTTC; CDR3aa: CASSLNSGLGYTF
d_gene: NA; j_gene: TRBJ2-1; abundance: few; v_gene: TRBV7-6; CDR3nt: TGTGCCAGCAGCCAAGATGCCCCGCGCTATAGCTCCTACAATGAGCAGTTCTTC; CDR3aa: CASSQDAPRYSSYNEQFF
d_gene: NA; j_gene: TRBJ2-7; abundance: few; v_gene: TRBV7-2; CDR3nt: TGTGCCAGCAGCTTAGTAGGGGTCGGGTACGAGCAGTACTTC; CDR3aa: CASSLVGVGYEQYF
d_gene: NA; j_gene: TRBJ1-2; abundance: many; v_gene: TRBV7-9; CDR3nt: TGTGCCAGCAGCAAAGACACGGCCGTCTATGGCTACACCTTC; CDR3aa: CASSKDTAVYGYTF
d_gene: TRBD2; j_gene: TRBJ2-4; abundance: many; v_gene: TRBV7-2; CDR3nt: TGTGCCAGCAGCCCCCTGCGGGAGTCGAACATTCAGTACTTC; CDR3aa: CASSPLRESNIQYF
d_gene: NA; j_gene: TRBJ1-5; abundance: NA; v_gene: TRBV5-6; CDR3nt: TGTGCCAGCAGCTCACAAGAGGACAGCCTCCTTAGCAATCAGCCCCAGCATTTT; CDR3aa: CASSSQEDSLLSNQPQHF
d_gene: NA; j_gene: TRBJ1-2; abundance: few; v_gene: TRBV5-1; CDR3nt: TGCGCCAGCAGCGCGGGACGGACCTATGGCTACACCTTC; CDR3aa: CASSAGRTYGYTF
d_gene: NA; j_gene: TRBJ2-3; abundance: few; v_gene: TRBV21-1; CDR3nt: TGTGCCAGCAGCGCCCGCACCTCCAGAAGGGACAGGGAGAGCAAGAGTAGCACAGATACGCAGTATTTT; CDR3aa: CASSARTSRRDRESKSSTDTQYF
d_gene: NA; j_gene: TRBJ2-7; abundance: NA; v_gene: TRBV2; CDR3nt: TGTGCCAGCAGTGCGTCCAGGACAGCGATCTCCTACGAGCAGTACTTC; CDR3aa: CASSASRTAISYEQYF
d_gene: NA; j_gene: TRBJ1-6; abundance: few; v_gene: TRBV6-5; CDR3nt: TGTGCCAGTTCCACGGTGAGGGATTCACCCCTCCACTTT; CDR3aa: CASSTVRDSPLHF
d_gene: TRBD2; j_gene: TRBJ2-1; abundance: many; v_gene: TRBV28; CDR3nt: TGTGCCAGCAGTCCCACCACGCCCATGTTGACTAGCGGGAGAAGGAATGAGCAGTTCTTC; CDR3aa: CASSPTTPMLTSGRRNEQFF
d_gene: NA; j_gene: TRBJ2-5; abundance: NA; v_gene: TRBV6-6; CDR3nt: TGTGCCAGCAGTTACTCGAGAGGGGTAGAGACCCAGTACTTC; CDR3aa: CASSYSRGVETQYF
d_gene: NA; j_gene: TRBJ2-6; abundance: NA; v_gene: TRBV20-1; CDR3nt: TGCAGTGCCAGACAGGGGACTACTGGGGCCAACGTCCTGACTTTC; CDR3aa: CSARQGTTGANVLTF
d_gene: TRBD2; j_gene: TRBJ2-5; abundance: NA; v_gene: TRBV20-1; CDR3nt: TGCAGTGCCCCCGGGACTAGCGGGATCGAGACCCAGTACTTC; CDR3aa: CSAPGTSGIETQYF